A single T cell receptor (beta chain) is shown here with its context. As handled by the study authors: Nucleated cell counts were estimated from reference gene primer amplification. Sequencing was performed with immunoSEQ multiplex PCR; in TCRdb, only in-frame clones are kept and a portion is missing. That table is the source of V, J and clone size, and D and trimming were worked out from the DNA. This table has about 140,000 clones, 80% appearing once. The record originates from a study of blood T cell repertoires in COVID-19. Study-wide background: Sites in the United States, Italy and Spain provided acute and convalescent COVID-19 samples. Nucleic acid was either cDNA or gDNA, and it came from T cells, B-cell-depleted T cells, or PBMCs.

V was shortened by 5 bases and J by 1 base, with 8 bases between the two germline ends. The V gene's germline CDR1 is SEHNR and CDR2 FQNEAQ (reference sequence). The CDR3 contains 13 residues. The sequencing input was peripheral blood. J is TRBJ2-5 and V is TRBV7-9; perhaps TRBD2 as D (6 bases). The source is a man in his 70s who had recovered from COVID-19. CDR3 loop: CASSRDFQETQYF. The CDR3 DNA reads TGTGCCAGCAGCAGGGACTTCCAAGAGACCCAGTACTTC.